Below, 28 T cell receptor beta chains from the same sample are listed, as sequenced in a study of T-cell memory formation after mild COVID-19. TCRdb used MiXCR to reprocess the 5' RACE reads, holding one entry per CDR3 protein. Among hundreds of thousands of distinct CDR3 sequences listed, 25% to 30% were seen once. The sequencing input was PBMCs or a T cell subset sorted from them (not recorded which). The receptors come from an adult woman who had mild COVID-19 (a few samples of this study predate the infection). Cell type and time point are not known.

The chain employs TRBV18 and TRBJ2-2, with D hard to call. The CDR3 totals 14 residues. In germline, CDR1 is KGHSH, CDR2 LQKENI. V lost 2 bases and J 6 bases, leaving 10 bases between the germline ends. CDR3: CASSPAAGAGELFF. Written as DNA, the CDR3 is TGTGCCAGCTCACCAGCCGCAGGCGCCGGGGAGCTGTTTTTT.

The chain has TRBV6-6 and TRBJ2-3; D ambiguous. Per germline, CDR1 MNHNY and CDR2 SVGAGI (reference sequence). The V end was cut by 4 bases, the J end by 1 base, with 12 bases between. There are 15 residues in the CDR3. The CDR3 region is CASSSTLSGTDTQYF. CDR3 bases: TGTGCCAGCAGTTCGACCCTGTCTGGCACAGATACGCAGTATTTT.

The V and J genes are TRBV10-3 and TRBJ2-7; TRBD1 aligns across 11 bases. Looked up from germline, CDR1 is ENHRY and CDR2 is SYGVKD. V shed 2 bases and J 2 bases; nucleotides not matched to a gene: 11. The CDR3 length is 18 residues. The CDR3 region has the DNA TGTGCCATCAGTGAGGCGGACAGGGGGCTGGGCGAAACCTACGAGCAGTACTTC. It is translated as CAISEADRGLGETYEQYF.

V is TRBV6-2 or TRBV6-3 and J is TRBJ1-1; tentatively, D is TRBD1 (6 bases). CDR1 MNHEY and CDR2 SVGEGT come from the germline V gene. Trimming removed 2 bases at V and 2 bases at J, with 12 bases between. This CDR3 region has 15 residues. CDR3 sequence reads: CASSYSRGRNTEAFF. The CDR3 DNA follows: TGTGCCAGCAGTTACAGCAGGGGACGAAACACTGAAGCTTTCTTT.

In DNA, the CDR3 is TGTGCCAGCAGCTTAGCCGGCAGGGGTGAGCAGTTCTTC. Translating gives CASSLAGRGEQFF. The rearrangement uses TRBV11-1 and TRBJ2-1; a possible D gene is TRBD1 (6 bases). CDR3 size: 13 residues. V was trimmed by 0 bases and J by 9 bases, leaving 9 bases between them. Germline CDR1 SGHAT, CDR2 FQDESV (reference sequence). The entire variable domain, with the rest obtained from reference TRBV11-1 and TRBJ2-1, is as follows: EAEVAQSPRYKITEKSQAVAFWCDPISGHATLYWYRQILGQGPELLVQFQDESVVDDSQLPKDRFSAERLKGVDSTLKIQPAELGDSAMYLCASSLAGRGEQFFGPGTRLTVL.

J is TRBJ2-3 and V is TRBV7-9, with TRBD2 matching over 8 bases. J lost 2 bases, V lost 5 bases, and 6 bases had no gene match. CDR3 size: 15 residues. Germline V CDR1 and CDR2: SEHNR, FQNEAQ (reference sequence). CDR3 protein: CASSPRTSSTDTQYF. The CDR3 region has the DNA TGTGCCAGCAGCCCCCGGACTAGCTCCACAGATACGCAGTATTTT.

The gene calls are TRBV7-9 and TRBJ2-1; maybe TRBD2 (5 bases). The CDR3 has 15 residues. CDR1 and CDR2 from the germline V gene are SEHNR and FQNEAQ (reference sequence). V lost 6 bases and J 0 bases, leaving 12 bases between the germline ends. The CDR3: CASSSTMASYNEQFF. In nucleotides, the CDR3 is TGTGCCAGCAGTTCGACTATGGCCTCCTACAATGAGCAGTTCTTC.

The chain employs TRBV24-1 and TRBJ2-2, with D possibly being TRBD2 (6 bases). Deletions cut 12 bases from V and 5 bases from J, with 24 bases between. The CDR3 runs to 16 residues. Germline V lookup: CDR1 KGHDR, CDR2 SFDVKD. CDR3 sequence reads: CAHPPYQGRETGELFF. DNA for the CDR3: TGTGCCCATCCTCCCTATCAGGGTCGGGAGACCGGGGAGCTGTTTTTT.

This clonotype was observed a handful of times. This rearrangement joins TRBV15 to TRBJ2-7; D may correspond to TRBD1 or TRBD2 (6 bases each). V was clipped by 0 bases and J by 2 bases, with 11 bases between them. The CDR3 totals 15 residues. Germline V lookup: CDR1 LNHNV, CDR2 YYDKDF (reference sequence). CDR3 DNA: TGTGCCACCAGCAGAGATGGGGGGCTAGCCTACGAGCAGTACTTC. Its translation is CATSRDGGLAYEQYF.

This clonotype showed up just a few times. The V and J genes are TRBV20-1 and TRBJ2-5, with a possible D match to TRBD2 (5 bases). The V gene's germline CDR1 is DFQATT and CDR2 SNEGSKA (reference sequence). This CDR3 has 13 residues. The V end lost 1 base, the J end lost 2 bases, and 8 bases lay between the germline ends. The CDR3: CSARAEVQETQYF. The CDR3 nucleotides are TGCAGTGCTAGAGCGGAGGTGCAAGAGACCCAGTACTTC.

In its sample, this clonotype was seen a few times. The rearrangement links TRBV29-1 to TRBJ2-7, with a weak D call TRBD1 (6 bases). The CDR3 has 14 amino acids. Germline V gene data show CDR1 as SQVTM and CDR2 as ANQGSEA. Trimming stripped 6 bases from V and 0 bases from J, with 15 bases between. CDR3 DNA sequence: TGCAGCGTCGTCATTCAGGGGAACTCCTACGAGCAGTACTTC. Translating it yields CSVVIQGNSYEQYF.

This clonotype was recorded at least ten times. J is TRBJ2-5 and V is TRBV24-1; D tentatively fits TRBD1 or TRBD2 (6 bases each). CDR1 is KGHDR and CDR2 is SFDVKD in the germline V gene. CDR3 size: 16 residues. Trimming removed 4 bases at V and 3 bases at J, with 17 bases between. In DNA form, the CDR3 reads TGTGCCACCAGTGACACTGACAAGGGGGGTAAAGAGACCCAGTACTTC. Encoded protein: CATSDTDKGGKETQYF.

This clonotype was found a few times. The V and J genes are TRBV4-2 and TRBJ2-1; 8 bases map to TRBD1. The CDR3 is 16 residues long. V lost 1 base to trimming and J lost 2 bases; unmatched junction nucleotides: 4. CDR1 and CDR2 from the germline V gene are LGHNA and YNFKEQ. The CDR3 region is CASSQVAGQAYNEQFF. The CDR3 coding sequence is TGTGCCAGCAGCCAAGTCGCGGGACAGGCCTACAATGAGCAGTTCTTC.

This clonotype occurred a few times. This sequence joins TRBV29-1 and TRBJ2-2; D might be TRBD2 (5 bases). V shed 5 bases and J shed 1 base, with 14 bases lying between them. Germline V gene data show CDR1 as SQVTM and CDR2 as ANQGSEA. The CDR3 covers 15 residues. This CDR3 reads CSVRRPGMNTGELFF. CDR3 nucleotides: TGCAGCGTTCGTAGGCCGGGGATGAACACCGGGGAGCTGTTTTTT.

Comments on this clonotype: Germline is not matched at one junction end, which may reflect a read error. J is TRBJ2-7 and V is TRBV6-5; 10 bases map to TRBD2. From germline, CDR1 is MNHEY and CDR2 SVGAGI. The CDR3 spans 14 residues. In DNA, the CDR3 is TGTGTCAGCAGTTCTGGACTAGCGGTGTACGAGCAGTACTTC. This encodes CVSSSGLAVYEQYF.

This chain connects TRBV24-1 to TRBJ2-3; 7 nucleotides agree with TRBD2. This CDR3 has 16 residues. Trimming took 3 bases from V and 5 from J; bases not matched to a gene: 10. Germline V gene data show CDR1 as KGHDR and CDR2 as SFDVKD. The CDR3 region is CATSDVGTIDVDTQYF. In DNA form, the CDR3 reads TGTGCCACCAGTGATGTGGGGACTATAGATGTAGATACGCAGTATTTT.

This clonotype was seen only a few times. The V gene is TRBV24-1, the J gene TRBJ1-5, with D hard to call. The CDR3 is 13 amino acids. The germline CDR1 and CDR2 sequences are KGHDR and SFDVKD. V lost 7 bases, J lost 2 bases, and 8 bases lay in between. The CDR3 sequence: CATRGYGNQPQHF. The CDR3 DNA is TGTGCCACCAGGGGTTACGGCAATCAGCCCCAGCATTTT.

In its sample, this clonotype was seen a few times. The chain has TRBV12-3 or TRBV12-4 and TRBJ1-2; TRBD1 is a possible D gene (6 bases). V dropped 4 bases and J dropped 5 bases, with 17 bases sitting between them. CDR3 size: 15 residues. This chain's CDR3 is CASSSQSGTPYGYTF. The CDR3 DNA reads TGTGCCAGCAGTTCCCAAAGTGGGACACCTTATGGCTACACCTTC.

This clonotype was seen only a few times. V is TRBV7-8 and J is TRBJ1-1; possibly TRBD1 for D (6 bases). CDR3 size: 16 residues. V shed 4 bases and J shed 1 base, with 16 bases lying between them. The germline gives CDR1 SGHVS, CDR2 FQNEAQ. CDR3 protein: CASSSGQTLSNTEAFF. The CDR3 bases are TGTGCCAGCAGCTCCGGACAGACTTTGTCGAACACTGAAGCTTTCTTT.

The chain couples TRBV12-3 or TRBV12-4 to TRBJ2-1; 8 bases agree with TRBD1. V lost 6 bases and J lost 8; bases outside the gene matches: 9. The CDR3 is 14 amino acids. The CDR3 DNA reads TGTGCCAGCAGCGGGACAGGTTTTATCGATGAGCAGTTCTTC. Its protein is CASSGTGFIDEQFF.

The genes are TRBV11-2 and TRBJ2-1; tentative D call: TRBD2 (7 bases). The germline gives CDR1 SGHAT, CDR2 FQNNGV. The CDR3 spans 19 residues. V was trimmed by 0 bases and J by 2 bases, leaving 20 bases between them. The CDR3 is CASSLDWFGGGPPYNEQFF. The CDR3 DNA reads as TGTGCCAGCAGCTTAGATTGGTTTGGGGGGGGCCCCCCCTACAATGAGCAGTTCTTC.

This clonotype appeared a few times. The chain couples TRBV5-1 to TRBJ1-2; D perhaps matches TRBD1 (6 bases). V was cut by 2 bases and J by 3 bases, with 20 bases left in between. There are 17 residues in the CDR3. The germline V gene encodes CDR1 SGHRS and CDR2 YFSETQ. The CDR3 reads CASSLSGTGDKDYGYTF. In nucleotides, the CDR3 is TGCGCCAGCAGCTTATCCGGGACCGGGGACAAAGACTATGGCTACACCTTC.

The CDR3 coding sequence is TGTGCCAGCACCTCAGCAGGGAATAAGAAACTGTTTTTT. Translation: CASTSAGNKKLFF. This chain joins TRBV7-9 and TRBJ1-4; D may be TRBD1 (5 bases). Germline V CDR1 and CDR2: SEHNR, FQNEAQ (reference sequence). This CDR3 comprises 13 residues. The V end was cut by 7 bases, the J end by 11 bases, with 17 bases between.

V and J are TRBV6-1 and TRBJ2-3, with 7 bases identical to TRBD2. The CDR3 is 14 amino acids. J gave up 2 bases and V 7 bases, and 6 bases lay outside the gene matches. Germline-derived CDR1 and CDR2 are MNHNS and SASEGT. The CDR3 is CASIDSGVTDTQYF. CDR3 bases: TGTGCCAGCATCGACAGCGGGGTCACAGATACGCAGTATTTT.

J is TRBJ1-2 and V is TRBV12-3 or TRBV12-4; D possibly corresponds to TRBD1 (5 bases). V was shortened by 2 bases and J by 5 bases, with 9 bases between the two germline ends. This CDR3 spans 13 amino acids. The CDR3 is CASSLLRVYGYTF. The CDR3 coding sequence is TGTGCCAGCAGTTTACTCAGGGTATATGGCTACACCTTC.

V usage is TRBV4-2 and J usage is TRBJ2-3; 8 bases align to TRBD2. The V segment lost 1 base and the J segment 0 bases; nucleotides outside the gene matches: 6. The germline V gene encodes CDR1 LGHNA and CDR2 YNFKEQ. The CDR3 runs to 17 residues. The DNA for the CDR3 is TGTGCCAGCAGCCAAGTGGTGAGCGGGAGTAGCACAGATACGCAGTATTTT. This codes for CASSQVVSGSSTDTQYF.

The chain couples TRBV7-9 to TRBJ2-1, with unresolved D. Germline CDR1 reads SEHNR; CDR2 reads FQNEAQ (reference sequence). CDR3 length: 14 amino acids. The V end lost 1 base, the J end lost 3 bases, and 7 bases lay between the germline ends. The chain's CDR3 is CASSLGGHYNEQFF. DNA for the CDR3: TGTGCCAGCAGCTTAGGTGGGCACTACAATGAGCAGTTCTTC.

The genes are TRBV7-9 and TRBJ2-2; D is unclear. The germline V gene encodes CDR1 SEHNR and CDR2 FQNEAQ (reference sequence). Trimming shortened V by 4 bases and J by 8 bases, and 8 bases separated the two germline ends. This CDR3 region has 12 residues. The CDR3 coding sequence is TGTGCCAGCAGCTACAATCCGGGGGAGCTGTTTTTT. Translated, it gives CASSYNPGELFF.